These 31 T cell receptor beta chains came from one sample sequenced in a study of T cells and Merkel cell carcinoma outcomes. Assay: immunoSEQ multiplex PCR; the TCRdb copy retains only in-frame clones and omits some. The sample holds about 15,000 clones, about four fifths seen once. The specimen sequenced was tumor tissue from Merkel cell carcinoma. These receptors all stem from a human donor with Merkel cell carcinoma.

CDR3 in amino acids: CASSLTGGSIGQPQHF. The DNA for the CDR3 is TGTGCCAGCAGTTTAACGGGGGGATCGATAGGTCAGCCCCAGCATTTT. The chain is built from TRBV27 and TRBJ1-5, with D tentatively TRBD1 (5 bases). In germline, CDR1 is MNHEY, CDR2 SMNVEV (reference sequence). CDR3 length: 16 amino acids. Trimming removed 2 bases at V and 6 bases at J, with 17 bases between.

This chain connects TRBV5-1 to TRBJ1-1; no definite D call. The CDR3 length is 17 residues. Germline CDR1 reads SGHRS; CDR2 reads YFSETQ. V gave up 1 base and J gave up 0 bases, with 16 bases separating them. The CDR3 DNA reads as TGCGCCAGCAGCTTGTCCCCCCCTGGGCCTCTGAACACTGAAGCTTTCTTT. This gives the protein CASSLSPPGPLNTEAFF.

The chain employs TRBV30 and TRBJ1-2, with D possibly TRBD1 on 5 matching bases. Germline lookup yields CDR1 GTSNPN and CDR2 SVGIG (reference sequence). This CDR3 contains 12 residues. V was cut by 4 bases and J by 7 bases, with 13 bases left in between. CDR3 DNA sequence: TGTGCCTGGATTAGGGGTGGCTCTGGCTACACCTTC. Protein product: CAWIRGGSGYTF.

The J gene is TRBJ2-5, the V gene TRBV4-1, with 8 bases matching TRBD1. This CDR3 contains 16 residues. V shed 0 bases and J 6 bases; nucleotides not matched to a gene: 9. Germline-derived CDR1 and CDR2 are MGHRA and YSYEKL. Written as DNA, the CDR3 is TGCGCCAGCAGCCAAGAGCCTCAGGGGGCGGCGAAGACCCAGTACTTC. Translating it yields CASSQEPQGAAKTQYF.

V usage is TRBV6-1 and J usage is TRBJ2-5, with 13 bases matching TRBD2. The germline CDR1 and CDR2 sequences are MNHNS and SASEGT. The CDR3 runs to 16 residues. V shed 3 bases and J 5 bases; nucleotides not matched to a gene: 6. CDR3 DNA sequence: TGTGCCAGCAGTGAGACACTAGCGGGAGGGAGGGAGACCCAGTACTTC. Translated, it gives CASSETLAGGRETQYF.

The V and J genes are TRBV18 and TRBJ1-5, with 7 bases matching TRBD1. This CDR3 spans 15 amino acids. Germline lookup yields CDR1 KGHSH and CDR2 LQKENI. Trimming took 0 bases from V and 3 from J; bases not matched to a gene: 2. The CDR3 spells CASSPPGTDNQPQHF. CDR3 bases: TGTGCCAGCTCACCACCCGGGACAGACAATCAGCCCCAGCATTTT.

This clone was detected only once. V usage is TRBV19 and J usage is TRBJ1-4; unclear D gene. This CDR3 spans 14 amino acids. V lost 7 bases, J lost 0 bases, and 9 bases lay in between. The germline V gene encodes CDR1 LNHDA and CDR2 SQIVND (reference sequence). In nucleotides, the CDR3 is TGTGCCAGTAAGGAGCGTTCAACTAATGAAAAACTGTTTTTT. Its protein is CASKERSTNEKLFF.

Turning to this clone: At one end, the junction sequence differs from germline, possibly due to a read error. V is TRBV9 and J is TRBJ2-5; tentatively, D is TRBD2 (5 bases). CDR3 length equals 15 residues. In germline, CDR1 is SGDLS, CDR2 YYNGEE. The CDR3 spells CASSVGQRSGEIQYF. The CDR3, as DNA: TGTGCCAGCAGCGTAGGCCAGCGGTCCGGTGAGATCCAGTACTTC. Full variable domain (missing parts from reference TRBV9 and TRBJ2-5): DSGVTQTPKHLITATGQRVTLRCSPRSGDLSVYWYQQSLDQGLQFLIQYYNGEERAKGNILERFSAQQFPDLHSELNLSSLELGDSALYFCASSVGQRSGEIQYFGPGTRLLVL.

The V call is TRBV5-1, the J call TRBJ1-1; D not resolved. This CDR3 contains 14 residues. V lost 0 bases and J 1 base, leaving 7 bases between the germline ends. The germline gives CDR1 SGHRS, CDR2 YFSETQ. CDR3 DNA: TGCGCCAGCAGCTTGGTGGGCAGGAACACTGAAGCTTTCTTT. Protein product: CASSLVGRNTEAFF.

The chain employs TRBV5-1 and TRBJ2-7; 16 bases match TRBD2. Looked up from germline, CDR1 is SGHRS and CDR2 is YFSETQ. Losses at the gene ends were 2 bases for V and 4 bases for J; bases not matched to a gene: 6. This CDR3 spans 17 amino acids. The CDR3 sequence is CASSFGTSGRAIYEQYF. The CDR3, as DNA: TGCGCCAGCAGCTTCGGGACTAGCGGGAGGGCCATTTACGAGCAGTACTTC.

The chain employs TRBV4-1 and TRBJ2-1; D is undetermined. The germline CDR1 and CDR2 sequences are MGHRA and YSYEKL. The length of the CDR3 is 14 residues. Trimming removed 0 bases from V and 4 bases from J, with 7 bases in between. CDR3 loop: CASSQDSLYNEQFF. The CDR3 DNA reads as TGCGCCAGCAGCCAAGATAGCCTTTACAATGAGCAGTTCTTC.

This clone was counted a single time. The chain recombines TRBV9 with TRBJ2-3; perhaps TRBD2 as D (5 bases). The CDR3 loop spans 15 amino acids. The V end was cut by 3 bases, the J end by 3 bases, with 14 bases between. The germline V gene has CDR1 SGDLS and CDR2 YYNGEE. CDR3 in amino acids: CASSGGPGWTDTQYF. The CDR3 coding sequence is TGTGCCAGCAGCGGAGGGCCCGGTTGGACAGATACGCAGTATTTT.

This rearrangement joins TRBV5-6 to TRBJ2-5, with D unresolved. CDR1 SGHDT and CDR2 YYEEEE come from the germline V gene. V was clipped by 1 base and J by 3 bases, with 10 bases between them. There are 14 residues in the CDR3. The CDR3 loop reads CASSLSPPKETQYF. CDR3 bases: TGTGCCAGCAGCTTGTCTCCCCCGAAAGAGACCCAGTACTTC.

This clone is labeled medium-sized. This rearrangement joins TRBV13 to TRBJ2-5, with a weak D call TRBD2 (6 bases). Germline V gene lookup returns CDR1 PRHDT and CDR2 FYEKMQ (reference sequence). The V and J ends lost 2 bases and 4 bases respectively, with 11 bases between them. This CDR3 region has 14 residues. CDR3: CASSLTLGGETQYF. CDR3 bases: TGTGCCAGCAGCTTAACACTGGGGGGAGAGACCCAGTACTTC.

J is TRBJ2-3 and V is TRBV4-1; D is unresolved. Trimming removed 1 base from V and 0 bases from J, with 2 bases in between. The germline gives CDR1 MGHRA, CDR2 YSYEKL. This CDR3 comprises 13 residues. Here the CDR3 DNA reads TGCGCCAGCAGCCAAGGCAGCACAGATACGCAGTATTTT. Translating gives CASSQGSTDTQYF.

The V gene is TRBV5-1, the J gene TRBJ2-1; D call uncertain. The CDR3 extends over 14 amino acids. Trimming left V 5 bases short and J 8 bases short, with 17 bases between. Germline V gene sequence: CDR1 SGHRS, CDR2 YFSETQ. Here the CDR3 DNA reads TGCGCCAGCAGGGAGCAGGCCTCAGCTGATGAGCAGTTCTTC. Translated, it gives CASREQASADEQFF.

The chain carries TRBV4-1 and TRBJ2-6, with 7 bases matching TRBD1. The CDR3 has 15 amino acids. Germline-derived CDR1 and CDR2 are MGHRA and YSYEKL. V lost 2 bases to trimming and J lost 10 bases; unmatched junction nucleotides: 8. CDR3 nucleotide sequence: TGCGCCAGCAGCCAACGCCCCGGGACAGAGAACGTCCTGACTTTC. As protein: CASSQRPGTENVLTF.

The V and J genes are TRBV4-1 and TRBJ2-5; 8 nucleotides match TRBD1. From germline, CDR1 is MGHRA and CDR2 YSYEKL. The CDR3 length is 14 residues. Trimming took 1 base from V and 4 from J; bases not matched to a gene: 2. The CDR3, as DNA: TGCGCCAGCAGCCAAGTCCAGGGGGCAGAGACCCAGTACTTC. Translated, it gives CASSQVQGAETQYF.

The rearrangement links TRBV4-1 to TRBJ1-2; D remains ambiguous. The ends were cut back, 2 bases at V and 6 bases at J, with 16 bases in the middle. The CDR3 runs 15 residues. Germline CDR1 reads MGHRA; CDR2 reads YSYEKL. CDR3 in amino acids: CASSQRTTGQDGYTF. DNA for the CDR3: TGCGCCAGCAGCCAACGGACGACCGGGCAAGATGGCTACACCTTC.

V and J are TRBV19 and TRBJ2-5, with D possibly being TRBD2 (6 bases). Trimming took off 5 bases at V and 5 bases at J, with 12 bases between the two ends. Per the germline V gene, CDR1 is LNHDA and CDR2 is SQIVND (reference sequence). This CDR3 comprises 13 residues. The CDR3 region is CASSVLGRETQYF. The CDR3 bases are TGTGCCAGTAGTGTTCTGGGGAGGGAGACCCAGTACTTC. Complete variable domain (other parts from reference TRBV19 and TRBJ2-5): DGGITQSPKYLFRKEGQNVTLSCEQNLNHDAMYWYRQDPGQGLRLIYYSQIVNDFQKGDIAEGYSVSREKKESFPLTVTSAQKNPTAFYLCASSVLGRETQYFGPGTRLLVL.

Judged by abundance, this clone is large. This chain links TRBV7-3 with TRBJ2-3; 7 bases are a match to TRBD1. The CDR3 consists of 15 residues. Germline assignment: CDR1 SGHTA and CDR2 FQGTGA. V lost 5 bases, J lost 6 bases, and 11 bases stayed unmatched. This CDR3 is CASSPQTGWSDTQYF. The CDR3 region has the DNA TGTGCCAGCAGCCCGCAGACAGGGTGGTCCGATACGCAGTATTTT.

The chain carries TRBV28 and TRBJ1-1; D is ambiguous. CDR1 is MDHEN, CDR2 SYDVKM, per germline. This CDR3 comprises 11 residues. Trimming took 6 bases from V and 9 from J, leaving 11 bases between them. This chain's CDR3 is CASRVTEQAFF. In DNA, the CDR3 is TGTGCCAGCAGGGTGACTGAGCAAGCTTTCTTT.

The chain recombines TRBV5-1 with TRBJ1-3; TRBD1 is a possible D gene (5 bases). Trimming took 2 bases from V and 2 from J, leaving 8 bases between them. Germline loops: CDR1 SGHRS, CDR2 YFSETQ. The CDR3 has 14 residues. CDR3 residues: CASSLGRAGNTIYF. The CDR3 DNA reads TGCGCCAGCAGCTTAGGCAGGGCTGGAAACACCATATATTTT.

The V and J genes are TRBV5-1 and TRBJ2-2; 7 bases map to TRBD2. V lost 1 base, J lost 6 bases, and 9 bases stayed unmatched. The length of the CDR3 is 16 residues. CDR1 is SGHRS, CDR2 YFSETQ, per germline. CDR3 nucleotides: TGCGCCAGCAGCTTGATCGGACTAGGAGGCCCCGGGGAGCTGTTTTTT. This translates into CASSLIGLGGPGELFF.

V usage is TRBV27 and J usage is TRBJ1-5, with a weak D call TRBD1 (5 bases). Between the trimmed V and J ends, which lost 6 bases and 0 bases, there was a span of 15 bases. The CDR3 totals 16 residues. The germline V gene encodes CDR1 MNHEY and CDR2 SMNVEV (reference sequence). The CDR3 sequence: CASRAETAYSNQPQHF. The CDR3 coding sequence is TGTGCCAGCAGAGCCGAGACAGCCTATAGCAATCAGCCCCAGCATTTT.

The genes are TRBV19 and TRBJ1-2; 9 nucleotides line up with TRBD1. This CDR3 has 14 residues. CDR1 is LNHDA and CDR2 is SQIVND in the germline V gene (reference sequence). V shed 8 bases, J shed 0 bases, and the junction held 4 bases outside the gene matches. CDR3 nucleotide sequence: TGTGCCAGTGGCCGGGACAGGGCTAACTATGGCTACACCTTC. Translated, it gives CASGRDRANYGYTF.

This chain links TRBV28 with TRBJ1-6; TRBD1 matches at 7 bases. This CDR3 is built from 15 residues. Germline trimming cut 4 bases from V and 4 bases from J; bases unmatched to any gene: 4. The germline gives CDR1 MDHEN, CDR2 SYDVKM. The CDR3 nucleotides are TGTGCCAGCAGTTCCCGACAGGGATATAATTCACCCCTCCACTTT. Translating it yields CASSSRQGYNSPLHF.

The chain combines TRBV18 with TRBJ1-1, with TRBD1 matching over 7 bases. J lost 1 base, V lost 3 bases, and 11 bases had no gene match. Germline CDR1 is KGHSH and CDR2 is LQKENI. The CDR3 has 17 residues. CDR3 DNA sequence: TGTGCCAGCTCACCCCCTAATGACAGGGCACGGAACACTGAAGCTTTCTTT. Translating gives CASSPPNDRARNTEAFF.

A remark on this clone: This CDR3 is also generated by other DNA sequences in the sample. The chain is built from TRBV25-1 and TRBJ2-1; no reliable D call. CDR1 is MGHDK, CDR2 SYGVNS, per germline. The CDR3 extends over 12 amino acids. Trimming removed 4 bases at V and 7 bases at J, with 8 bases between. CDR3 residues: CASSGVGNEQFF. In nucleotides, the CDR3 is TGTGCCAGCAGTGGGGTAGGGAATGAGCAGTTCTTC.

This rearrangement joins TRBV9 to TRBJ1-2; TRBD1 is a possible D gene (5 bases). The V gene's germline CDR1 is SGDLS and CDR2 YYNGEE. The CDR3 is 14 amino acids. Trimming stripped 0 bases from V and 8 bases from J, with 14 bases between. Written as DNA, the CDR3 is TGTGCCAGCAGCGTAGGTCTGGGACCGGGGGGCTACACCTTC. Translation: CASSVGLGPGGYTF. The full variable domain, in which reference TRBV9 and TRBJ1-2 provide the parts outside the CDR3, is DSGVTQTPKHLITATGQRVTLRCSPRSGDLSVYWYQQSLDQGLQFLIQYYNGEERAKGNILERFSAQQFPDLHSELNLSSLELGDSALYFCASSVGLGPGGYTFGSGTRLTVV.

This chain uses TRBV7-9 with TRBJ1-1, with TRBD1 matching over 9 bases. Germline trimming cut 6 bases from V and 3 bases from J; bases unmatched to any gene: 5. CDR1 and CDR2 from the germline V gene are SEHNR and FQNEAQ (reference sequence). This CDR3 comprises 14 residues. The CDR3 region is CASRRDRVDTEAFF. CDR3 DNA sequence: TGTGCCAGCAGGCGGGACAGGGTGGACACTGAAGCTTTCTTT.